The T cell receptor beta chain under discussion was sequenced for a study of T cells in Graves' hyperthyroidism and ophthalmopathy. The study's findings and limits: In blood, most of the thyroid clonotypes expanded above 0.001 were also present.

Amplified TCR beta CDR3 regions derived from RNA transcripts. HTBI primers were used for first-round RT-PCR of the TCR CDR3. Via MiXCR, TCRdb re-called the multiplex PCR reads, giving one row per CDR3 protein. The sample contains about 420,000 distinct CDR3 sequences, around 15% of which appear only once. For Graves' hyperthyroidism to be stable, ophthalmopathy could not progress within 18 months. Hyperthyroidism patients were newly diagnosed, had disease duration under 2 months, and were aged 18 to 65 years. This clonotype was found a few times. Its specificity is not known. Being one base from a much bigger clone, this may be a read error. Germline CDR1 and CDR2: SEHNR and FQNEAQ (reference sequence). The CDR3 totals 14 residues. V dropped 1 base and J dropped 6; count of bases not matched to a gene: 6.

The sequence derives from a woman aged 18-30 years with Graves' hyperthyroidism. V and J are TRBV7-9 and TRBJ2-7, with TRBD1 identical over 7 bases. The source material was blood. This chain's CDR3 is CASSLGDRVAEQYF. As DNA, the CDR3 is TGTGCCAGCAGCTTAGGTGACAGGGTAGCCGAGCAGTACTTC.